This TCR beta chain was found in a study of T cells in localized non-small cell lung cancer. Germline CDR1 is WSHSY and CDR2 is SAAADI. This CDR3 contains 13 residues. Trimming cost V 10 bases and J 10 bases, with 20 bases left between them. The data were produced by immunoSEQ multiplex PCR, yet TCRdb's version contains in-frame clones alone and is incomplete. The sample contains 50,000 to 55,000 clones, over 70% of which appear only once. This clonotype was sampled from a man aged 35-69 years with stage III lung adenocarcinoma. This specimen was peripheral blood mononuclear cells, taken before any cancer treatment. This chain joins TRBV10-2 and TRBJ2-1; maybe TRBD2 (6 bases). The DNA of the CDR3 is TGCGCCATCCCGTTAAGCGGCGGGACCGAGCAGTTCTTC. It yields the protein CAIPLSGGTEQFF.